Each of the 25 T cell receptor beta chains below was sequenced from the same sample in a study of beta chain features in type 1 diabetes. Of the isolated RNA, all was reverse transcribed, and so the sequenced material was expressed TCRB transcripts. The data were produced by immunoSEQ multiplex PCR, yet TCRdb's version contains in-frame clones alone and is incomplete. The repertoire has 25,000 to 30,000 clones, roughly 50% of them found once; the top ten carry 1.3% to 1.5%. General study findings and limits: Among all four CD4+ subsets, Type 1 diabetes patients had TCRB CDR3s that were moderately but significantly shorter.

No antigens are known for them. Sequenced sample: Tregs from blood. These receptors all come from a woman in her late teens or twenties with type 1 diabetes.

This clone is termed medium-sized. This sequence joins TRBV6-6 and TRBJ2-3; 7 bases map to TRBD2. The CDR3 sequence is 14 residues long. The junction had 15 bases not matched to a gene; V was cut back by 10 bases and J by 8 bases. CDR1 MNHNY and CDR2 SVGAGI come from the germline V gene (reference sequence). The CDR3 DNA sequence: TGTGCCACAGAACCCCAGGGAGGGCAGGTTACGCAGTATTTT. Its translation is CATEPQGGQVTQYF.

This clone was seen only a few times. This chain joins TRBV4-2 and TRBJ2-2; TRBD2 aligns across 14 bases. This CDR3 has 17 amino acids. The germline gives CDR1 LGHNA, CDR2 YNFKEQ. Trimming removed 4 bases from V and 2 bases from J; junction bases left unmatched: 3. The CDR3 nucleotides read TGTGCCAGCAGCCGGACTAGCGGGAGGCTTAACACCGGGGAGCTGTTTTTT. Encoded protein: CASSRTSGRLNTGELFF.

This sequence joins TRBV4-3 and TRBJ2-5; 9 bases map to TRBD1. The CDR3 totals 14 residues. With 4 bases clipped from V and 2 bases from J, the junction kept 2 bases outside the gene matches. Looked up from germline, CDR1 is LGHNA and CDR2 is YSLEER. CDR3 nucleotide sequence: TGCGCCAGCAGCCCCGGACAGGGGCAAGAGACCCAGTACTTC. This encodes CASSPGQGQETQYF.

The V call is TRBV7-9, the J call TRBJ2-2; D is unclear. The CDR3 runs to 14 residues. The V end lost 5 bases, the J end lost 8 bases, and 15 bases lay between the germline ends. Looked up from germline, CDR1 is SEHNR and CDR2 is FQNEAQ (reference sequence). The CDR3, as DNA: TGTGCCAGCAGCCCCCAAGTGTCCGCGGGGGAGCTGTTTTTT. The encoded protein is CASSPQVSAGELFF.

The chain is built from TRBV19 and TRBJ2-1, with 12 bases identical to TRBD2. The CDR3 covers 14 residues. V gave up 4 bases and J gave up 6 bases; unmatched junction bases: 1. The germline CDR1 and CDR2 sequences are LNHDA and SQIVND (reference sequence). CDR3 coding DNA: TGTGCCAGTAGTACGACTAGCGGGAGCAATGAGCAGTTCTTC. Its translation is CASSTTSGSNEQFF.

The rearrangement links TRBV7-2 to TRBJ2-5, with D perhaps matching TRBD2 (5 bases). The CDR3 spans 14 residues. From germline, CDR1 is SGHTA and CDR2 FQGNSA. V was clipped by 1 base and J by 3 bases, with 9 bases between them. DNA for the CDR3: TGTGCCAGCAGCTTAGGGACTTGGAAAGAGACCCAGTACTTC. It specifies CASSLGTWKETQYF.

The chain recombines TRBV29-1 with TRBJ2-3; TRBD2 might be the D (6 bases). Between the trimmed V and J ends, which lost 2 bases and 4 bases, there was a span of 7 bases. This CDR3 spans 12 amino acids. The germline gives CDR1 SQVTM, CDR2 ANQGSEA. The DNA for the CDR3 is TGCAGCGTTGAAAGGAGGGCAGATACGCAGTATTTT. It translates to CSVERRADTQYF.

This rearrangement joins TRBV6-6 to TRBJ1-3; D not resolved. Germline V gene lookup returns CDR1 MNHNY and CDR2 SVGAGI (reference sequence). CDR3 length equals 16 residues. Trimming left V 0 bases short and J 0 bases short, with 9 bases between. In DNA, the CDR3 is TGTGCCAGCAGTTACTCGATTGTCAGCTCTGGAAACACCATATATTTT. This encodes CASSYSIVSSGNTIYF.

The chain links TRBV19 to TRBJ1-2; no reliable D call. Trimming pared 5 bases from V and 0 bases from J, leaving 10 bases between. Germline V gene sequence: CDR1 LNHDA, CDR2 SQIVND (reference sequence). The CDR3 has 14 amino acids. CDR3 protein: CASSSRYTNYGYTF. The CDR3 region has the DNA TGTGCCAGTAGTTCCAGATATACTAACTATGGCTACACCTTC.

J is TRBJ2-6 and V is TRBV27; no definite D call. This CDR3 region has 15 residues. The V and J ends lost 3 bases and 4 bases respectively, with 10 bases between them. CDR1 MNHEY and CDR2 SMNVEV come from the germline V gene (reference sequence). The CDR3 here is CASSFWPIGANVLTF. In DNA, the CDR3 is TGTGCCAGCAGTTTCTGGCCCATCGGGGCCAACGTCCTGACTTTC.

The V and J genes are TRBV19 and TRBJ2-3, with 10 bases lining up with TRBD1. The V gene's germline CDR1 is LNHDA and CDR2 SQIVND (reference sequence). V was pared by 2 bases and J by 0 bases, with 8 bases of the junction left unmatched. This CDR3 spans 18 amino acids. The CDR3, as DNA: TGTGCCAGTAGTATAACCGGGACAGGGGACATAAGCACAGATACGCAGTATTTT. It specifies CASSITGTGDISTDTQYF.

J is TRBJ2-2 and V is TRBV7-2; 7 bases align to TRBD2. The germline V gene encodes CDR1 SGHTA and CDR2 FQGNSA. V shed 5 bases, J shed 5 bases, and the junction held 8 bases outside the gene matches. The CDR3 spans 15 residues. This chain's CDR3 is CASSPGGRRTGELFF. The CDR3 bases are TGTGCCAGCAGCCCCGGGGGGAGACGGACCGGGGAGCTGTTTTTT.

About this clone: Different DNA sequences within this sample yield the same CDR3. This chain uses TRBV30 with TRBJ2-1; TRBD2 matches 11 bases. Looked up from germline, CDR1 is GTSNPN and CDR2 is SVGIG (reference sequence). This CDR3 comprises 13 residues. V lost 4 bases to trimming and J lost 8 bases; unmatched junction nucleotides: 4. CDR3 loop: CAWNLAGGYEQFF. The CDR3 bases are TGTGCCTGGAACCTAGCGGGAGGATATGAGCAGTTCTTC.

This clone turned up a few times. The chain links TRBV18 to TRBJ1-1, with no clear D. Germline CDR1 is KGHSH and CDR2 is LQKENI. V was clipped by 6 bases and J by 4 bases, with 15 bases between them. There are 14 residues in the CDR3. The chain's CDR3 is CASSSNPRGTEAFF. The CDR3 nucleotides read TGTGCCAGCTCTTCCAACCCCAGAGGCACTGAAGCTTTCTTT.

The rearrangement joins TRBV18 to TRBJ2-6; D possibly corresponds to TRBD2 (6 bases). This CDR3 is 17 amino acids long. Trimming removed 6 bases at V and 0 bases at J, with 15 bases between. Per germline, CDR1 KGHSH and CDR2 LQKENI. This CDR3 is CASSPVRGLSGANVLTF. DNA of the CDR3: TGTGCCAGCTCCCCCGTGCGGGGTCTCTCTGGGGCCAACGTCCTGACTTTC.

The chain has TRBV30 and TRBJ1-5; 9 bases match TRBD1. The junction had 10 bases not matched to a gene; V was cut back by 4 bases and J by 9 bases. From germline, CDR1 is GTSNPN and CDR2 SVGIG (reference sequence). The CDR3 length is 14 residues. Written as DNA, the CDR3 is TGTGCCTGGACCTCGGGACAGGGACGGGCGCCCCAGCATTTT. As protein: CAWTSGQGRAPQHF.

This chain connects TRBV5-1 to TRBJ1-6; 8 nucleotides agree with TRBD1. Germline V lookup: CDR1 SGHRS, CDR2 YFSETQ. J lost 7 bases, V lost 3 bases, and 6 bases had no gene match. CDR3 length: 15 residues. The CDR3 reads CASSSPDRDNSPLHF. The CDR3 DNA sequence: TGCGCCAGCAGCTCCCCGGACAGGGACAATTCACCCCTCCACTTT.

This clone was observed a single time. CDR3 protein: CASSFRVGSTDTQYF. CDR3 DNA sequence: TGTGCCAGCAGCTTCCGAGTGGGCTCCACAGATACGCAGTATTTT. The gene calls are TRBV7-2 and TRBJ2-3; no clear D. Germline lookup yields CDR1 SGHTA and CDR2 FQGNSA. The CDR3 is 15 amino acids. Trimming took off 3 bases at V and 2 bases at J, with 12 bases between the two ends.

This rearrangement joins TRBV2 to TRBJ1-2; possibly TRBD1 for D (6 bases). V lost 4 bases and J 4 bases, leaving 19 bases between the germline ends. The CDR3 covers 16 residues. CDR1 is SNHLY and CDR2 is FYNNEI in the germline V gene. The CDR3 sequence: CASSGDLVDSRYGYTF. The CDR3 DNA is TGTGCCAGCAGTGGAGATTTAGTGGACAGTCGCTATGGCTACACCTTC.

V is TRBV7-3 and J is TRBJ2-5, with D perhaps matching TRBD1 (5 bases). CDR1 is SGHTA, CDR2 FQGTGA, per germline. The CDR3 contains 14 residues. Trimming pared 5 bases from V and 2 bases from J, leaving 12 bases between. The CDR3 sequence is CASSLQGGQETQYF. The DNA for the CDR3 is TGTGCCAGCAGCCTTCAGGGTGGGCAAGAGACCCAGTACTTC.

CDR3 coding DNA: TGTGCCACCCGAAGAGGCGGGAACAATGAGCAGTTCTTC. Encoded protein: CATRRGGNNEQFF. The chain has TRBV10-3 and TRBJ2-1; tentative D call: TRBD2 (6 bases). The germline gives CDR1 ENHRY, CDR2 SYGVKD. Trimming shortened V by 10 bases and J by 5 bases, and 15 bases separated the two germline ends. This CDR3 spans 13 amino acids.

This rearrangement joins TRBV18 to TRBJ2-5; 11 bases agree with TRBD2. CDR1 is KGHSH, CDR2 LQKENI, per germline. V shed 3 bases, J shed 11 bases, and the junction held 11 bases outside the gene matches. This CDR3 region has 15 residues. The CDR3 sequence is CASSPGLAESGEQYF. The CDR3, as DNA: TGTGCCAGCTCACCGGGACTAGCGGAGTCGGGGGAGCAGTACTTC.

The CDR3 sequence: CASSRQGPGELFF. CDR3 coding DNA: TGTGCCAGCAGCCGTCAGGGTCCCGGGGAGCTGTTTTTT. The chain is built from TRBV7-2 and TRBJ2-2; tentative D call: TRBD1 (5 bases). Germline assignment: CDR1 SGHTA and CDR2 FQGNSA. The CDR3 extends over 13 amino acids. V shed 5 bases and J shed 6 bases, with 10 bases lying between them.

CDR3 coding DNA: TGTGCCAGTAGCCATGGGCAGGCGTACATAGATACGCAGTATTTT. Translating it yields CASSHGQAYIDTQYF. This chain connects TRBV19 to TRBJ2-3; D remains unclear. Germline-derived CDR1 and CDR2 are LNHDA and SQIVND (reference sequence). This CDR3 contains 15 residues. The ends were cut back, 6 bases at V and 5 bases at J, with 18 bases in the middle. Supplemented by reference TRBV19 and TRBJ2-3, the full variable domain reads DGGITQSPKYLFRKEGQNVTLSCEQNLNHDAMYWYRQDPGQGLRLIYYSQIVNDFQKGDIAEGYSVSREKKESFPLTVTSAQKNPTAFYLCASSHGQAYIDTQYFGPGTRLTVL.

The table lists this clone with a count of one. The chain couples TRBV9 to TRBJ1-2; possible D gene TRBD1, 5 bases. V shed 0 bases and J shed 5 bases, with 11 bases lying between them. The CDR3 consists of 14 residues. The germline V gene has CDR1 SGDLS and CDR2 YYNGEE. The CDR3 DNA reads TGTGCCAGCAGCGTAGAGAACAGGCCATATGGCTACACCTTC. The encoded protein is CASSVENRPYGYTF.